The rows below give T cell receptor beta chains drawn from one sample of a study of T-cell reconstitution after alpha-beta-depleted transplantation in children. One entry per CDR3 protein, called by TCRdb with MiXCR from the PCR reads. Among about 500,000 distinct CDR3 sequences, about 31% were seen once, and the ten largest hold 2% to 2.5%. The sample here was PBMCs from the stem cell graft donor, taken from the stem cell graft. Receptors originate from a human donor who donated a stem cell graft to a child with aplastic anemia. Each CDR3 is given with its conserved first and last residue. The order of the fields is CDR3 DNA, CDR3 protein, J gene, D gene, clone size, V gene. D genes are given only for firm matches. Expanded clones get a size class; other rows say once, few or many, or leave the size out.

cdr3_nt: TGCAGTGCTAGAGGGAATAGCGGGAGGCTCAATGAGCAGTTCTTC; cdr3_aa: CSARGNSGRLNEQFF; j_call: TRBJ2-1; d_call: TRBD2; clone_size: few; v_call: TRBV20-1
cdr3_nt: TGCAGCGTTGACTGGGCTCGGGGCTACACCTTC; cdr3_aa: CSVDWARGYTF; j_call: TRBJ1-2; d_call: -; clone_size: -; v_call: TRBV29-1
cdr3_nt: TGCAGTGCTAGAGGTCTTCGGGCTAGCGGGAGCCCAGAGACCCAGTACTTC; cdr3_aa: CSARGLRASGSPETQYF; j_call: TRBJ2-5; d_call: TRBD2; clone_size: -; v_call: TRBV20-1
cdr3_nt: TGCAGCACTTGGGACCCTCCAGGATACGAGCAGTACTTC; cdr3_aa: CSTWDPPGYEQYF; j_call: TRBJ2-7; d_call: -; clone_size: -; v_call: TRBV29-1
cdr3_nt: TGTGCCAGCTCACCGGGACCCAATGCAGGGGCTGAAGCTTTCTTT; cdr3_aa: CASSPGPNAGAEAFF; j_call: TRBJ1-1; d_call: -; clone_size: -; v_call: TRBV18
cdr3_nt: TGTGCCAGCAGCCAGAGTGGCCAGGTTGGCCAGCCCCAGCATTTT; cdr3_aa: CASSQSGQVGQPQHF; j_call: TRBJ1-5; d_call: -; clone_size: -; v_call: TRBV5-5
cdr3_nt: TGTGCCAGCAGTCAGTTATCTGGGGCCAACGTCCTGACTTTC; cdr3_aa: CASSQLSGANVLTF; j_call: TRBJ2-6; d_call: -; clone_size: -; v_call: TRBV6-1
cdr3_nt: TGTGCCAGCAGTGAAGCTGGGACAGGGGGAAACACCATATATTTT; cdr3_aa: CASSEAGTGGNTIYF; j_call: TRBJ1-3; d_call: TRBD1; clone_size: once; v_call: TRBV25-1
cdr3_nt: TGCGCCAGCCGACGGGACGGAACTACGGAGACCCAGTACTTC; cdr3_aa: CASRRDGTTETQYF; j_call: TRBJ2-5; d_call: -; clone_size: -; v_call: TRBV5-1
cdr3_nt: TGCAGCGTTGGGCCGGGAGGAGGCACAGATACGCAGTATTTT; cdr3_aa: CSVGPGGGTDTQYF; j_call: TRBJ2-3; d_call: TRBD2; clone_size: few; v_call: TRBV29-1
cdr3_nt: TGTGCCAGCAGTTCGGAAGGTGGTTCCGGAAACACCATATATTTT; cdr3_aa: CASSSEGGSGNTIYF; j_call: TRBJ1-3; d_call: -; clone_size: few; v_call: TRBV6-5
cdr3_nt: TGCAGTGCTCGCCTTACGCGTGGCTACACCTTC; cdr3_aa: CSARLTRGYTF; j_call: TRBJ1-2; d_call: -; clone_size: few; v_call: TRBV20-1
cdr3_nt: TGTGCCACCAGCGAAGGACAGGGGGCGTCGGAGGAGCTGTTTTTT; cdr3_aa: CATSEGQGASEELFF; j_call: TRBJ2-2; d_call: TRBD1; clone_size: -; v_call: TRBV15
cdr3_nt: TGTGCCAGCGGACTCGGGATATCTGAGCAGTTCTTC; cdr3_aa: CASGLGISEQFF; j_call: TRBJ2-1; d_call: -; clone_size: -; v_call: TRBV28
cdr3_nt: TGTGCCAGCAGTTTCCGCAAGGGAAGGGACCTTAATCAGCCCCAGCATTTT; cdr3_aa: CASSFRKGRDLNQPQHF; j_call: TRBJ1-5; d_call: -; clone_size: -; v_call: TRBV12-3/TRBV12-4
cdr3_nt: TGTGCCAGCAGACCTTTCGGACAGGGGGCTCTGACAGATACGCAGTATTTT; cdr3_aa: CASRPFGQGALTDTQYF; j_call: TRBJ2-3; d_call: TRBD1; clone_size: -; v_call: TRBV6-1
cdr3_nt: TGCAGTGCCCGATTCCTAGGCAATCAGCCCCAGCATTTT; cdr3_aa: CSARFLGNQPQHF; j_call: TRBJ1-5; d_call: -; clone_size: -; v_call: TRBV20-1
cdr3_nt: TGTGCCAGCAGCTTAGTGCTAGCGGGAGGGTACGAGCAGTACTTC; cdr3_aa: CASSLVLAGGYEQYF; j_call: TRBJ2-7; d_call: TRBD2; clone_size: -; v_call: TRBV7-9
cdr3_nt: TGCAGCGCCGAGGGGTTCGTGCGGTACAATGAGCAGTTCTTC; cdr3_aa: CSAEGFVRYNEQFF; j_call: TRBJ2-1; d_call: -; clone_size: few; v_call: TRBV29-1
cdr3_nt: TGTGCCAGCAGTAGTGGCGGGGCCCAAAATCAGCCCCAGCATTTT; cdr3_aa: CASSSGGAQNQPQHF; j_call: TRBJ1-5; d_call: -; clone_size: once; v_call: TRBV28
cdr3_nt: TGTGCCAGCAGTGAAGTAAGGGGATCCGTGGACACCATATATTTT; cdr3_aa: CASSEVRGSVDTIYF; j_call: TRBJ1-3; d_call: -; clone_size: -; v_call: TRBV6-1
cdr3_nt: TGCGCCAGCAGCTTGGTTTCGGGCCAGGACAATGAAAAACTGTTTTTT; cdr3_aa: CASSLVSGQDNEKLFF; j_call: TRBJ1-4; d_call: -; clone_size: -; v_call: TRBV5-1
cdr3_nt: TGTGCCATCAGTGGGGACTTTTACAATGAGCAGTTCTTC; cdr3_aa: CAISGDFYNEQFF; j_call: TRBJ2-1; d_call: -; clone_size: few; v_call: TRBV10-3
cdr3_nt: TGTGCCAGCAGCCCTGGGACTAGCGGGATTGTCACCGGGGAGCTGTTTTTT; cdr3_aa: CASSPGTSGIVTGELFF; j_call: TRBJ2-2; d_call: TRBD2; clone_size: -; v_call: TRBV7-8
cdr3_nt: TGTGCCAGCAGTCAGACGGGTTATGAGCAGTTCTTC; cdr3_aa: CASSQTGYEQFF; j_call: TRBJ2-1; d_call: -; clone_size: -; v_call: TRBV6-6
cdr3_nt: TGTGCCAGCAGTTACCTCCCCCGGGCCCTAACCGGGGAGCTGTTTTTT; cdr3_aa: CASSYLPRALTGELFF; j_call: TRBJ2-2; d_call: -; clone_size: -; v_call: TRBV6-5
cdr3_nt: TGCGCCAGCAGCCTTATTATCCTGACAAGTACTAACACTGAAGCTTTCTTT; cdr3_aa: CASSLIILTSTNTEAFF; j_call: TRBJ1-1; d_call: -; clone_size: few; v_call: TRBV4-1
cdr3_nt: TGTGCCAGCAGCCAAGCGAGCGTATCTGGAAACACCATATATTTT; cdr3_aa: CASSQASVSGNTIYF; j_call: TRBJ1-3; d_call: -; clone_size: -; v_call: TRBV3-1
cdr3_nt: TGCAGTGGACGACAGGGAATCTCCTACAATGAGCAGTTCTTC; cdr3_aa: CSGRQGISYNEQFF; j_call: TRBJ2-1; d_call: TRBD1; clone_size: -; v_call: TRBV20-1
cdr3_nt: TGTGCCAGCTCACCCCTACAGGGAGTAGAAGAGACCCAGTACTTC; cdr3_aa: CASSPLQGVEETQYF; j_call: TRBJ2-5; d_call: -; clone_size: -; v_call: TRBV18
cdr3_nt: TGTGCCAGCTCACCAGAGGGGATGAACACTGAAGCTTTCTTT; cdr3_aa: CASSPEGMNTEAFF; j_call: TRBJ1-1; d_call: -; clone_size: -; v_call: TRBV18
cdr3_nt: TGTGCCAGCAGCCGTCTGGAGGGGGCCGTATCGGTCGGGGAGCTGTTTTTT; cdr3_aa: CASSRLEGAVSVGELFF; j_call: TRBJ2-2; d_call: -; clone_size: -; v_call: TRBV13
cdr3_nt: TGCAGCGTTAGGACAGGTCCGGGGGCTGAAGCTTTCTTT; cdr3_aa: CSVRTGPGAEAFF; j_call: TRBJ1-1; d_call: TRBD1; clone_size: -; v_call: TRBV29-1
cdr3_nt: TGCAGCGTAGGAGGGGAAATGACAGGTCAAGAGACCCAGTACTTC; cdr3_aa: CSVGGEMTGQETQYF; j_call: TRBJ2-5; d_call: -; clone_size: -; v_call: TRBV29-1
cdr3_nt: TGTGCCAGCAGTTCCCAGGTCTTCCGGGTTTTCTTT; cdr3_aa: CASSSQVFRVFF; j_call: TRBJ1-1; d_call: -; clone_size: few; v_call: TRBV27
cdr3_nt: TGTGCCAGCAGCTCATGGGCTGGGACAGGGCCCGCAGATACGCAGTATTTT; cdr3_aa: CASSSWAGTGPADTQYF; j_call: TRBJ2-3; d_call: TRBD1; clone_size: -; v_call: TRBV11-3
cdr3_nt: TGTGCCAGCAGCTTTCAGATTACCTCTGGGGCCAACGTCCTGACTTTC; cdr3_aa: CASSFQITSGANVLTF; j_call: TRBJ2-6; d_call: -; clone_size: -; v_call: TRBV7-2
cdr3_nt: TGCGCCAGCAGCTTTGTGACGGGGAACACTGAAGCTTTCTTT; cdr3_aa: CASSFVTGNTEAFF; j_call: TRBJ1-1; d_call: -; clone_size: few; v_call: TRBV5-1
cdr3_nt: TGCAGCGTGAGGGTATCGGGGACTGAAGCTTTCTTT; cdr3_aa: CSVRVSGTEAFF; j_call: TRBJ1-1; d_call: -; clone_size: few; v_call: TRBV29-1
cdr3_nt: TGTGCCACCAGTGATTTGGCGGGAGGGGTGAACACCGGGGAGCTGTTTTTT; cdr3_aa: CATSDLAGGVNTGELFF; j_call: TRBJ2-2; d_call: TRBD2; clone_size: -; v_call: TRBV24-1
cdr3_nt: TGTGCCAGCAGCCCTACAGAGTATATCCACGAGCAGTACTTC; cdr3_aa: CASSPTEYIHEQYF; j_call: TRBJ2-7; d_call: -; clone_size: -; v_call: TRBV7-3
cdr3_nt: TGTGCCAGCAGCCCCGGTGGGAGTAGAAATGAGCAGTTCTTC; cdr3_aa: CASSPGGSRNEQFF; j_call: TRBJ2-1; d_call: -; clone_size: few; v_call: TRBV6-1
cdr3_nt: TGTGCCACCAGTGAGCCCGGGACACCGGACCAGTACTTC; cdr3_aa: CATSEPGTPDQYF; j_call: TRBJ2-5; d_call: -; clone_size: -; v_call: TRBV24-1
cdr3_nt: TGTGCCAGCAGCTCTCCTTCCGCTAGCGGGGATACGCAGTATTTT; cdr3_aa: CASSSPSASGDTQYF; j_call: TRBJ2-3; d_call: TRBD2; clone_size: -; v_call: TRBV14
cdr3_nt: TGTGCCAGCAGTGGGGGTGAGGGGTACTTCACTGAAGCTTTCTTT; cdr3_aa: CASSGGEGYFTEAFF; j_call: TRBJ1-1; d_call: -; clone_size: -; v_call: TRBV28
cdr3_nt: TGCGCCAGCAGCAGTCGATCACCGGGACTAGCCAGAGAGACCCAGTACTTC; cdr3_aa: CASSSRSPGLARETQYF; j_call: TRBJ2-5; d_call: TRBD2; clone_size: few; v_call: TRBV5-1
cdr3_nt: TGTGCCAGTAGGGGCGGGGCCTTGAACAATGAGCAGTTCTTC; cdr3_aa: CASRGGALNNEQFF; j_call: TRBJ2-1; d_call: -; clone_size: -; v_call: TRBV19
cdr3_nt: TGCAGCGCCGACAGTCTAGCCAAAAACATTCAGTACTTC; cdr3_aa: CSADSLAKNIQYF; j_call: TRBJ2-4; d_call: -; clone_size: -; v_call: TRBV29-1